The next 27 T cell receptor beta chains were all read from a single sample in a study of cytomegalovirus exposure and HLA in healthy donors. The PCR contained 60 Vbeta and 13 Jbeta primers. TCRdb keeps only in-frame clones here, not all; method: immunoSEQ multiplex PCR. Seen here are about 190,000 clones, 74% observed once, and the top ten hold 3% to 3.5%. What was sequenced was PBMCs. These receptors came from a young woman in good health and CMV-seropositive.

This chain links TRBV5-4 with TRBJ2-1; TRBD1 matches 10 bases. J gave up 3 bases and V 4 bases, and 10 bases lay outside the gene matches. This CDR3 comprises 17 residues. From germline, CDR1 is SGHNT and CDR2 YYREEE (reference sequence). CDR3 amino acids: CASSRKRTGGFYNEQFF. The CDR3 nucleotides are TGTGCCAGCAGCCGGAAAAGGACAGGGGGGTTCTACAATGAGCAGTTCTTC.

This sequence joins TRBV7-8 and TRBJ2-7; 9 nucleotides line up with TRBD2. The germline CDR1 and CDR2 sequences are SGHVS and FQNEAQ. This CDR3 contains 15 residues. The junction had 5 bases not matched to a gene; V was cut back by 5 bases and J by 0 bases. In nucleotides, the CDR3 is TGTGCCAGCAGCCTTCTAGCGGGAAACTCCTACGAGCAGTACTTC. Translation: CASSLLAGNSYEQYF. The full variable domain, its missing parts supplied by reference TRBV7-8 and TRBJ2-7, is GAGVSQSPRYKVAKRGQDVALRCDPISGHVSLFWYQQALGQGPEFLTYFQNEAQLDKSGLPSDRFFAERPEGSVSTLKIQRTQQEDSAVYLCASSLLAGNSYEQYFGPGTRLTVT.

The DNA for the CDR3 is TGTGCCAGCAGCGATCTAGGCGAGCAGTACTTC. Translation gives CASSDLGEQYF. The chain uses TRBV5-4 and TRBJ2-7; D not resolved. Trimming removed 4 bases from V and 6 bases from J, with 8 bases in between. The CDR3 is 11 amino acids. CDR1 is SGHNT, CDR2 YYREEE, per germline (reference sequence).

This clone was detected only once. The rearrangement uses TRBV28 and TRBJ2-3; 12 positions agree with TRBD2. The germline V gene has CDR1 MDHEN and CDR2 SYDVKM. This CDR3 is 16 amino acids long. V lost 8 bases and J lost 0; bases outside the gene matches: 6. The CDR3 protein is CASLAGGLSSTDTQYF. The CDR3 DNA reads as TGTGCCAGCCTAGCGGGAGGGCTTTCTAGCACAGATACGCAGTATTTT.

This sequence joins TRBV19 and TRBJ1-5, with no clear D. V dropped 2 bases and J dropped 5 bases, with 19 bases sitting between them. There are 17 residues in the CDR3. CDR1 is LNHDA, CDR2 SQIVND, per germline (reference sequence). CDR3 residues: CASSIWGVGRPDQPQHF. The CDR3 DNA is TGTGCCAGTAGTATATGGGGAGTGGGCAGACCCGATCAGCCCCAGCATTTT.

The CDR3 loop reads CASNESGGYEQYF. CDR3 bases: TGTGCCAGCAATGAGAGCGGGGGCTACGAGCAGTACTTC. The rearrangement joins TRBV28 to TRBJ2-7, with 8 bases lining up with TRBD2. This CDR3 region has 13 residues. Germline CDR1 and CDR2: MDHEN and SYDVKM. V lost 7 bases and J lost 3; bases outside the gene matches: 5.

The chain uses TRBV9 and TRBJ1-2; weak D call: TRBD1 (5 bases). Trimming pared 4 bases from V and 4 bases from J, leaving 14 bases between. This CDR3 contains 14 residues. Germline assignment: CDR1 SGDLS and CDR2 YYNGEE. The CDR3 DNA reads TGTGCCAGCAGCCCCTCAGGGAGGACCTATGGCTACACCTTC. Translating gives CASSPSGRTYGYTF.

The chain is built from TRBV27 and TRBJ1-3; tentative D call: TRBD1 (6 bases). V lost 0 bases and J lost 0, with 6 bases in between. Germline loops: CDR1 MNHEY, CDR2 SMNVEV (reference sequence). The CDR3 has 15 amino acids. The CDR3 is CASSLSGGSGNTIYF. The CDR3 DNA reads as TGTGCCAGCAGTTTATCAGGGGGCTCTGGAAACACCATATATTTT.

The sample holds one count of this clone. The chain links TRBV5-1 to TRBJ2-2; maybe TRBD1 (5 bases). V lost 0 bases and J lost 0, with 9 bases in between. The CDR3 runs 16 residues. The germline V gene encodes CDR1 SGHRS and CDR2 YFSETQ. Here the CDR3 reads CASSLARGTNTGELFF. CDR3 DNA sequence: TGCGCCAGCAGCTTGGCAAGGGGTACGAACACCGGGGAGCTGTTTTTT. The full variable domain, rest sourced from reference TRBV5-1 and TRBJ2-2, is KAGVTQTPRYLIKTRGQQVTLSCSPISGHRSVSWYQQTPGQGLQFLFEYFSETQRNKGNFPGRFSGRQFSNSRSEMNVSTLELGDSALYLCASSLARGTNTGELFFGEGSRLTVL.

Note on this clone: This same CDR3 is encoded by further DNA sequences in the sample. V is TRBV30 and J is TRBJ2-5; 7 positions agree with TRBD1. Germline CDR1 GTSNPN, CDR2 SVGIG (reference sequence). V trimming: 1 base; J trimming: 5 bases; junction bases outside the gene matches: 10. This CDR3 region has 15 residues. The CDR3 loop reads CAWSEVNRGGETQYF. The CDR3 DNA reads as TGTGCCTGGAGTGAGGTTAACAGGGGCGGGGAGACCCAGTACTTC.

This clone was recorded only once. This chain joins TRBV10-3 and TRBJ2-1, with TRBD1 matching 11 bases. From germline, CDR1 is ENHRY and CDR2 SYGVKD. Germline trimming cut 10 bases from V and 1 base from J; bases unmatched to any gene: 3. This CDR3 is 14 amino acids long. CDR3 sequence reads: CATGTGGSYNEQFF. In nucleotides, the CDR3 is TGTGCCACCGGGACAGGGGGATCCTACAATGAGCAGTTCTTC.

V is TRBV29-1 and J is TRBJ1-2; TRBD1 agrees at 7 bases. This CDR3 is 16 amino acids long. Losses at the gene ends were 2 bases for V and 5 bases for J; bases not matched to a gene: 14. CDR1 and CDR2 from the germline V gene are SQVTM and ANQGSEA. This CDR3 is CSVERPRAGGSYGYTF. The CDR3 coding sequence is TGCAGCGTTGAAAGACCCAGGGCAGGGGGTAGTTATGGCTACACCTTC.

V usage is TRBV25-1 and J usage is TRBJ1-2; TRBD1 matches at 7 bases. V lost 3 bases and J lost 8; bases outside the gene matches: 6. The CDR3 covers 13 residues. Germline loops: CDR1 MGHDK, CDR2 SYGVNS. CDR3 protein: CASSDRRGLGYTF. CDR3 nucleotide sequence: TGTGCCAGCAGTGACCGGAGGGGGCTAGGCTACACCTTC.

The CDR3 reads CASSLGASGSLETQYF. The CDR3 nucleotides are TGTGCCAGCAGCTTAGGGGCTAGCGGGAGCTTAGAGACCCAGTACTTC. The chain is built from TRBV7-6 and TRBJ2-5, with 10 bases identical to TRBD2. The V gene end was trimmed by 1 base and the J gene end by 4 bases; junction bases not matched to a gene: 6. The CDR3 sequence is 16 residues long. Germline assignment: CDR1 SGHVS and CDR2 FNYEAQ.

This CDR3 is CASSTGGNTIYF. The DNA for the CDR3 is TGCGCCAGCAGTACAGGAGGAAACACCATATATTTT. This sequence joins TRBV10-1 and TRBJ1-3; possible D gene TRBD1, 5 bases. Trimming stripped 5 bases from V and 4 bases from J, with 6 bases between. The CDR3 is 12 residues long. CDR1 is WNHNN, CDR2 SYGVQD, per germline (reference sequence).

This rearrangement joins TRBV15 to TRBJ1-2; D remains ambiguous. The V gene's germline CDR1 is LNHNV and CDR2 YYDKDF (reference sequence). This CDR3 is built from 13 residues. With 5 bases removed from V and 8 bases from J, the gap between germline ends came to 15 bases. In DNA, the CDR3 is TGTGCCACCAGCCCGGCCCCAAGAGGGGGCTACACCTTC. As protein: CATSPAPRGGYTF.

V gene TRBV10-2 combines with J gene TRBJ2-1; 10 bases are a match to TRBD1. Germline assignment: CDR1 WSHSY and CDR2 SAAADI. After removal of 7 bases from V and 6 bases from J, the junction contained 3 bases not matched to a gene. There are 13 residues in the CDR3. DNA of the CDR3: TGCGCCAGCACCGGACAGGGGGGCAATGAGCAGTTCTTC. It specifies CASTGQGGNEQFF.

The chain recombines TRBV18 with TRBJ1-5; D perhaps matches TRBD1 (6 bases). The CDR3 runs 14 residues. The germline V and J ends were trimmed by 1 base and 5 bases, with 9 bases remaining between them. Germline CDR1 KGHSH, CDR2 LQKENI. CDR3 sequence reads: CASSPQGGHQPQHF. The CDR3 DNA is TGTGCCAGCTCACCACAGGGGGGGCATCAGCCCCAGCATTTT.

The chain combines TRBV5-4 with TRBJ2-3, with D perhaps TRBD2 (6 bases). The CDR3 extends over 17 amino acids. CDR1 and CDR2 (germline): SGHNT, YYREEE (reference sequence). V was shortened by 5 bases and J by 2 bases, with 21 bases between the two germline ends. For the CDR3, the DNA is TGTGCCAGCAGACCCGGGACTCCCTCGACACTCACAGATACGCAGTATTTT. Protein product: CASRPGTPSTLTDTQYF.

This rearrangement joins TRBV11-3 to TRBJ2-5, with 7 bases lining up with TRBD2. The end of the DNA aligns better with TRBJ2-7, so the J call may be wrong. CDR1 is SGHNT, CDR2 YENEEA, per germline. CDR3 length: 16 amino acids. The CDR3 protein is CASSAGARMGSYEQYF. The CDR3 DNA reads TGTGCCAGCAGCGCGGGAGCCCGAATGGGTTCCTACGAGCAGTACTTC.

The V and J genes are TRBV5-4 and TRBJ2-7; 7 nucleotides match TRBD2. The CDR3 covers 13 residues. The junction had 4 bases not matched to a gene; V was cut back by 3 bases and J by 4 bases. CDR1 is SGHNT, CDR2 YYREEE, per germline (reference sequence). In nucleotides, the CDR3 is TGTGCCAGCAGCTGGTCTAGCGGATACGAGCAGTACTTC. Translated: CASSWSSGYEQYF.

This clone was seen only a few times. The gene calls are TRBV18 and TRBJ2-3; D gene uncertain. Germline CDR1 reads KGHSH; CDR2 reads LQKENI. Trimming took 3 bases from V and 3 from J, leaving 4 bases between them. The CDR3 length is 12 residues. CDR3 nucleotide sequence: TGTGCCAGCTCACCTACAACAGATACGCAGTATTTT. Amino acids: CASSPTTDTQYF.

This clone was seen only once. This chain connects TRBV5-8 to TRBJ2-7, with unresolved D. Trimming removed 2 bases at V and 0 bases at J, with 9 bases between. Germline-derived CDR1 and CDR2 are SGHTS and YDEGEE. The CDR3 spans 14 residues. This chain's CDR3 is CASSLGPGSYEQYF. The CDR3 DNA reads TGTGCCAGCAGCTTAGGTCCGGGCTCCTACGAGCAGTACTTC.

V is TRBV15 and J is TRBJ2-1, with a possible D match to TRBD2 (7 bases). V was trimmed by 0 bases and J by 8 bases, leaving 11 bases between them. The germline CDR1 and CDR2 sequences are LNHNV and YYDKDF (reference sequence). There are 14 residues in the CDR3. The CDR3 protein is CATSRDRGGYEQFF. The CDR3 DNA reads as TGTGCCACCAGCAGAGATAGGGGGGGCTATGAGCAGTTCTTC.

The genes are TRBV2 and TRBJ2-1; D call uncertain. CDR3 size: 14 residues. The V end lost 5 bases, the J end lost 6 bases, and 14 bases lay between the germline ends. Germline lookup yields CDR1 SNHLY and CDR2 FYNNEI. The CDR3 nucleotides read TGTGCCAGCAGTCTAGACGGGTTGGGCAATGAGCAGTTCTTC. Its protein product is CASSLDGLGNEQFF. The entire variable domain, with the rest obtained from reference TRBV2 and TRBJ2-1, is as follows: EPEVTQTPSHQVTQMGQEVILRCVPISNHLYFYWYRQILGQKVEFLVSFYNNEISEKSEIFDDQFSVERPDGSNFTLKIRSTKLEDSAMYFCASSLDGLGNEQFFGPGTRLTVL.

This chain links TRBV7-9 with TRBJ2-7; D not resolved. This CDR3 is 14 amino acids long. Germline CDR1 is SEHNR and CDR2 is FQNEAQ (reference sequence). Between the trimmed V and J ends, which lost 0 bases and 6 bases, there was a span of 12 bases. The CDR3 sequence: CASSLAETAVEQYF. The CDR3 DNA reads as TGTGCCAGCAGCTTAGCCGAAACAGCAGTCGAGCAGTACTTC.

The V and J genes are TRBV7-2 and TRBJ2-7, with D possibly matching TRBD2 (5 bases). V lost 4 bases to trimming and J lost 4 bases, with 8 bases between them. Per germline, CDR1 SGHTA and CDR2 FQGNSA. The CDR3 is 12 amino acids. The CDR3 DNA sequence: TGTGCCAGCAGCTCAAGGAGGTACGAGCAGTACTTC. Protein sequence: CASSSRRYEQYF.